One and the same sample provided the 21 T cell receptor beta chains below, sequenced in a study of sequential checkpoint blockade in melanoma. The protocol was immunoSEQ multiplex PCR, while the TCRdb copy is restricted to in-frame clones and leaves out a portion. The data show about 40,000 clones, with just over 85% seen just once and 12% held by the top ten. Treatment described: randomized to nivolumab then ipilimumab (arm A) or the reverse (arm B). The starting material was CD8+ T cells sorted from blood (inferred from file names), obtained from a patient given nivolumab and ipilimumab in sequence. The receptors come from a human donor with melanoma.

The sample holds one count of this clone. CDR3 loop: CASSHPDSHTQYF. The CDR3 region has the DNA TGCGCCAGCAGCCATCCCGACTCCCATACGCAGTATTTT. This chain joins TRBV4-3 and TRBJ2-3; D gene ambiguous. Per the germline V gene, CDR1 is LGHNA and CDR2 is YSLEER. The CDR3 length is 13 residues. Trimming left V 3 bases short and J 7 bases short, with 11 bases between.

The chain links TRBV4-1 to TRBJ2-7, with D maybe TRBD1 (6 bases). This CDR3 is 11 amino acids long. From germline, CDR1 is MGHRA and CDR2 YSYEKL. V lost 6 bases and J lost 5, with 8 bases in between. The CDR3 region is CASRQGDEQYF. In nucleotides, the CDR3 is TGCGCCAGCAGACAGGGTGACGAGCAGTACTTC.

The genes are TRBV19 and TRBJ2-7, with 9 bases identical to TRBD1. The length of the CDR3 is 15 residues. Unmatched junction bases numbered 6, after V lost 3 bases and J lost 3 bases. Germline V gives CDR1 LNHDA, CDR2 SQIVND (reference sequence). CDR3 sequence reads: CASSMAPGQGYEQYF. The CDR3 region has the DNA TGTGCCAGTAGTATGGCGCCGGGACAGGGCTACGAGCAGTACTTC.

This chain connects TRBV27 to TRBJ1-4; D might be TRBD1 (5 bases). CDR1 MNHEY and CDR2 SMNVEV come from the germline V gene (reference sequence). This CDR3 has 15 residues. V dropped 5 bases and J dropped 0 bases, with 10 bases sitting between them. CDR3 residues: CASSETGTTNEKLFF. For the CDR3, the DNA is TGTGCCAGCAGTGAAACAGGAACAACTAATGAAAAACTGTTTTTT.

The chain employs TRBV19 and TRBJ1-2; D is possibly TRBD1 (6 bases). This CDR3 is 13 amino acids long. The V end was cut by 5 bases, the J end by 4 bases, with 11 bases between. Germline CDR1 reads LNHDA; CDR2 reads SQIVND (reference sequence). As DNA, the CDR3 is TGTGCCAGTAGTCCAGGACAGATCTATGGCTACACCTTC. Translating it yields CASSPGQIYGYTF.

The J gene is TRBJ1-1, the V gene TRBV7-9, with D perhaps TRBD1 (5 bases). Germline CDR1 is SEHNR and CDR2 is FQNEAQ (reference sequence). The CDR3 totals 14 residues. Trimming took off 5 bases at V and 1 base at J, with 11 bases between the two ends. CDR3 sequence: CASSPRVTNTEAFF. The CDR3 coding sequence is TGTGCCAGCAGCCCCAGGGTGACGAACACTGAAGCTTTCTTT.

The chain uses TRBV7-8 and TRBJ1-5; D uncertain. The germline gives CDR1 SGHVS, CDR2 FQNEAQ. Trimming removed 4 bases from V and 2 bases from J, with 6 bases in between. The CDR3 runs to 13 residues. CDR3 sequence: CASSSSGNQPQHF. CDR3 nucleotide sequence: TGTGCCAGCAGCTCCTCAGGCAATCAGCCCCAGCATTTT.

The V call is TRBV28, the J call TRBJ1-2, with a possible D match to TRBD1 (6 bases). This CDR3 has 17 residues. V lost 6 bases and J 2 bases, leaving 22 bases between the germline ends. Germline V lookup: CDR1 MDHEN, CDR2 SYDVKM. The chain's CDR3 is CASRGVPGQEPNYGYTF. For the CDR3, the DNA is TGTGCCAGCAGGGGAGTACCGGGACAAGAGCCGAACTATGGCTACACCTTC.

The V gene is TRBV4-1, the J gene TRBJ2-7; TRBD1 agrees at 7 bases. The CDR3 has 15 amino acids. Germline CDR1 reads MGHRA; CDR2 reads YSYEKL. Losses at the gene ends were 1 base for V and 3 bases for J; bases not matched to a gene: 6. CDR3 in amino acids: CASSQGKGALYEQYF. In DNA, the CDR3 is TGCGCCAGCAGCCAAGGGAAGGGGGCCCTCTACGAGCAGTACTTC.

The chain combines TRBV5-1 with TRBJ2-3; 8 bases align to TRBD1. J was trimmed by 2 bases and V by 1 base; bases with no gene match: 6. Looked up from germline, CDR1 is SGHRS and CDR2 is YFSETQ. The CDR3 sequence is 16 residues long. The CDR3 spells CASSLTGQGFTDTQYF. In DNA, the CDR3 is TGCGCCAGCAGCTTGACCGGACAGGGTTTCACAGATACGCAGTATTTT. The variable domain in full, with the rest retrieved from reference TRBV5-1 and TRBJ2-3, is KAGVTQTPRYLIKTRGQQVTLSCSPISGHRSVSWYQQTPGQGLQFLFEYFSETQRNKGNFPGRFSGRQFSNSRSEMNVSTLELGDSALYLCASSLTGQGFTDTQYFGPGTRLTVL.

The chain employs TRBV7-9 and TRBJ2-7; D might be TRBD1 (5 bases). With 4 bases removed from V and 1 base from J, the gap between germline ends came to 17 bases. The V gene's germline CDR1 is SEHNR and CDR2 FQNEAQ (reference sequence). The CDR3 is made up of 16 amino acids. The CDR3 loop is CASSSPLRARSYEQYF. CDR3 coding DNA: TGTGCCAGCAGCTCCCCTCTCAGGGCGCGGTCCTACGAGCAGTACTTC.

This sequence joins TRBV2 and TRBJ2-7; no definite D call. Germline loops: CDR1 SNHLY, CDR2 FYNNEI. The CDR3 loop spans 13 amino acids. Trimming cost V 5 bases and J 5 bases, with 13 bases left between them. The CDR3, as DNA: TGTGCCAGCAGTCGCTTCCGGGTCCACGAGCAGTACTTC. It codes for CASSRFRVHEQYF.

The J gene is TRBJ1-3, the V gene TRBV2; D is perhaps TRBD1 (6 bases). The germline V gene encodes CDR1 SNHLY and CDR2 FYNNEI. Trimming left V 3 bases short and J 2 bases short, with 14 bases between. CDR3 length: 16 amino acids. CDR3 coding DNA: TGTGCCAGCAGTGAGGGGGCAGCCAAAGCTGGAAACACCATATATTTT. Its translation: CASSEGAAKAGNTIYF. Complete variable domain (other parts from reference TRBV2 and TRBJ1-3): EPEVTQTPSHQVTQMGQEVILRCVPISNHLYFYWYRQILGQKVEFLVSFYNNEISEKSEIFDDQFSVERPDGSNFTLKIRSTKLEDSAMYFCASSEGAAKAGNTIYFGEGSWLTVV.

The genes are TRBV27 and TRBJ2-7, with D possibly being TRBD1 (6 bases). The CDR3 runs 16 residues. V lost 5 bases and J lost 0, with 17 bases in between. Germline loops: CDR1 MNHEY, CDR2 SMNVEV (reference sequence). CDR3 sequence reads: CASSDPTGSGSYEQYF. The CDR3 DNA follows: TGTGCCAGCAGTGACCCCACAGGGTCGGGCTCCTACGAGCAGTACTTC.

The chain combines TRBV7-6 with TRBJ2-5; possibly TRBD2 for D (5 bases). Germline loops: CDR1 SGHVS, CDR2 FNYEAQ. This CDR3 has 15 residues. Trimming removed 5 bases at V and 3 bases at J, with 16 bases between. Here the CDR3 reads CASSGWRSSKETQYF. DNA for the CDR3: TGTGCCAGCAGCGGCTGGAGGTCCTCTAAAGAGACCCAGTACTTC.

This chain joins TRBV6-5 and TRBJ1-1; D gene uncertain. Trimming removed 0 bases from V and 5 bases from J, with 7 bases in between. The germline V gene encodes CDR1 MNHEY and CDR2 SVGAGI. CDR3 size: 13 residues. CDR3 amino acids: CASSYSSRTEAFF. As DNA, the CDR3 is TGTGCCAGCAGTTACTCTTCGAGGACTGAAGCTTTCTTT.

The rearrangement joins TRBV7-9 to TRBJ2-1; 9 bases match TRBD2. J lost 9 bases, V lost 5 bases, and 17 bases had no gene match. The CDR3 length is 17 residues. Germline lookup yields CDR1 SEHNR and CDR2 FQNEAQ (reference sequence). CDR3 DNA: TGTGCCAGCAGCCCAGAGATAGCGGGAGCCTACGAGGTTGAGCAGTTCTTC. The encoded protein is CASSPEIAGAYEVEQFF.

The chain combines TRBV2 with TRBJ2-7, with 9 bases aligning to TRBD1. Germline V gene lookup returns CDR1 SNHLY and CDR2 FYNNEI. The length of the CDR3 is 12 residues. J was trimmed by 4 bases and V by 6 bases; bases with no gene match: 1. The CDR3 nucleotides read TGTGCCAGCAGCGGGACAGGGTACGAGCAGTACTTC. Its translation is CASSGTGYEQYF.

The chain has TRBV7-2 and TRBJ2-1, with a weak D call TRBD1 (6 bases). The germline gives CDR1 SGHTA, CDR2 FQGNSA. The CDR3 extends over 14 amino acids. V lost 6 bases, J lost 3 bases, and 12 bases lay in between. The CDR3 here is CASSWAGDYNEQFF. The CDR3 coding sequence is TGTGCCAGCAGTTGGGCAGGGGACTACAATGAGCAGTTCTTC.

The chain links TRBV11-2 to TRBJ2-7; 8 nucleotides align to TRBD2. The V and J ends lost 7 bases and 1 base, in that order; junction bases with no gene match: 3. There are 13 residues in the CDR3. Germline lookup yields CDR1 SGHAT and CDR2 FQNNGV. The CDR3 here is CASTLAVSYEQYV. The CDR3 DNA is TGTGCCAGCACACTAGCGGTGTCCTACGAGCAGTACGTC.

The CDR3 nucleotides are TGTGCCAGCAGCAAAGGGGGGGACGGATGGATGCGGGAGCAGTACGTC. Translation gives CASSKGGDGWMREQYV. V and J are TRBV21-1 and TRBJ2-7; the DNA was not compared with TRBD2, the D call given in the table. TRBV21-1 is tagged as a pseudogene. CDR3 length: 16 amino acids.